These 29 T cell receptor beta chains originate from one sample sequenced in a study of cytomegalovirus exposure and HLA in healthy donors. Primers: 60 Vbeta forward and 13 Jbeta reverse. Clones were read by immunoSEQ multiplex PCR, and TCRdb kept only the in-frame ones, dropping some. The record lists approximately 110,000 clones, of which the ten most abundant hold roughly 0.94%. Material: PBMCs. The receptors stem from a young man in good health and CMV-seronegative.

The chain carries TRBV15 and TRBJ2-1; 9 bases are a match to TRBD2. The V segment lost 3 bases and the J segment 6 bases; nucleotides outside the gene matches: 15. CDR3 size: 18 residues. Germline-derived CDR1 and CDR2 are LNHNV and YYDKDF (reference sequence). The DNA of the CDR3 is TGTGCCACCAGCAGGGGGGGAGGGCGTCTAGCGGGAAGCAATGAGCAGTTCTTC. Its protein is CATSRGGGRLAGSNEQFF.

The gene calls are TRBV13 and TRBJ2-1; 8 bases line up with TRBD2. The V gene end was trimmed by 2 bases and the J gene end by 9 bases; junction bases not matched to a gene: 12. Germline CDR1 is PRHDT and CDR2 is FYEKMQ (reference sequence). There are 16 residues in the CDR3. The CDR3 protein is CASSLPAPNSGVEQFF. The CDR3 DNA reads TGTGCCAGCAGCTTACCCGCGCCTAATAGCGGGGTTGAGCAGTTCTTC.

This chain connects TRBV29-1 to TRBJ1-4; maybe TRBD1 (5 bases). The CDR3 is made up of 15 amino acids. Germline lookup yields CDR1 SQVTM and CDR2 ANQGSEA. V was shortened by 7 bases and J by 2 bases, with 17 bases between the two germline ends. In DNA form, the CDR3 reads TGCAGCGCCAAAGGTGGAGGGGCGACTAATGAAAAACTGTTTTTT. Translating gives CSAKGGGATNEKLFF.

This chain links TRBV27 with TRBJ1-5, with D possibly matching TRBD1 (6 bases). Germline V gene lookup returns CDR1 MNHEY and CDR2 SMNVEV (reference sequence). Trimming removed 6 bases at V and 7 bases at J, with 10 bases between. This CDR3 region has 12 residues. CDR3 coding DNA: TGTGCCAGCAGGAGGGGACAACAGCCCCAGCATTTT. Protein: CASRRGQQPQHF.

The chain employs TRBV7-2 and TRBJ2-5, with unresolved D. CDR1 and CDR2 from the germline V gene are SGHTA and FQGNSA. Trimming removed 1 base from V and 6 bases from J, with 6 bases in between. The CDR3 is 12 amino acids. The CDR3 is CASSLVQKTQYF. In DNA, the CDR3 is TGTGCCAGCAGCTTAGTTCAAAAGACCCAGTACTTC.

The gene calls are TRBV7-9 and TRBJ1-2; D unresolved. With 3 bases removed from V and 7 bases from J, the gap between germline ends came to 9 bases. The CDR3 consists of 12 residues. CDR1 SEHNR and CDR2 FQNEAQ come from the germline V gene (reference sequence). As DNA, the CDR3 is TGTGCCAGCAGCTTCAAAGAAGCTGGCTACACCTTC. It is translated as CASSFKEAGYTF.

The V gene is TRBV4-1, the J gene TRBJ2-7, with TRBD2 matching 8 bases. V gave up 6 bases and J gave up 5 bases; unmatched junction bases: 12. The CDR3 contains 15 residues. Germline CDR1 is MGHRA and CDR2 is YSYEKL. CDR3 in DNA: TGCGCCAGCAGTTCACGGGGGGGTCAGGCTAACGAGCAGTACTTC. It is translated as CASSSRGGQANEQYF.

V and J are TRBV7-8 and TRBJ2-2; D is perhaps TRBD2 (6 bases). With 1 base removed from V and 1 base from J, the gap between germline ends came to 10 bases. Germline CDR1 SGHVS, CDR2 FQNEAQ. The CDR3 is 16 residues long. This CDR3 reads CASSLVGRGNTGELFF. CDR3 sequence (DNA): TGTGCCAGCAGCTTAGTAGGGCGGGGGAACACCGGGGAGCTGTTTTTT. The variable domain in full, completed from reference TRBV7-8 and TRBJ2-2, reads GAGVSQSPRYKVAKRGQDVALRCDPISGHVSLFWYQQALGQGPEFLTYFQNEAQLDKSGLPSDRFFAERPEGSVSTLKIQRTQQEDSAVYLCASSLVGRGNTGELFFGEGSRLTVL.

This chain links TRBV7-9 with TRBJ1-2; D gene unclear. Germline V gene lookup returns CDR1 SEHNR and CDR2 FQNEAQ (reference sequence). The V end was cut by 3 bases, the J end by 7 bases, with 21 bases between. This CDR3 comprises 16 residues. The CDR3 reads CASSFSRRREETGYTF. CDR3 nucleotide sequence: TGTGCCAGCAGCTTTAGCCGGAGGAGGGAGGAGACTGGCTACACCTTC. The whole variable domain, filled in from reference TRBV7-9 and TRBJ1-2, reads DTGVSQNPRHKITKRGQNVTFRCDPISEHNRLYWYRQTLGQGPEFLTYFQNEAQLEKSRLLSDRFSAERPKGSFSTLEIQRTEQGDSAMYLCASSFSRRREETGYTFGSGTRLTVV.

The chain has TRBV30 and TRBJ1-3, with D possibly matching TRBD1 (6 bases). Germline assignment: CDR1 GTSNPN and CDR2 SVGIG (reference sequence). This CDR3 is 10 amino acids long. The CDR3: CARGGPTIYF. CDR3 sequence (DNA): TGTGCTCGGGGGGGGCCCACCATATATTTT.

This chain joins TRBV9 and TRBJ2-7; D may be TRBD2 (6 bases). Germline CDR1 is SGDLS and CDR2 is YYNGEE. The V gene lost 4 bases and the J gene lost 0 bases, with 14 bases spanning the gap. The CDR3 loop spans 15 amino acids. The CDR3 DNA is TGTGCCAGCAGCCGGGGGACGGGGAGCTCCTACGAGCAGTACTTC. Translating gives CASSRGTGSSYEQYF.

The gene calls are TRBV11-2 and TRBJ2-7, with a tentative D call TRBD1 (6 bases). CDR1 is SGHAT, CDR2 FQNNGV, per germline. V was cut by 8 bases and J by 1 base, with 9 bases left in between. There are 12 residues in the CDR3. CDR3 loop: CASGRGSYEQYF. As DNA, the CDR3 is TGTGCCAGCGGCAGGGGATCCTACGAGCAGTACTTC.

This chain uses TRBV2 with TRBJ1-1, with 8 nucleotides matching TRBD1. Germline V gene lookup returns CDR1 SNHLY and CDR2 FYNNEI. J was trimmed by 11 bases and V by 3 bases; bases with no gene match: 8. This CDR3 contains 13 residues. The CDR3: CASSDPWDRNAFF. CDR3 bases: TGTGCCAGCAGTGATCCCTGGGACAGGAACGCTTTCTTT.

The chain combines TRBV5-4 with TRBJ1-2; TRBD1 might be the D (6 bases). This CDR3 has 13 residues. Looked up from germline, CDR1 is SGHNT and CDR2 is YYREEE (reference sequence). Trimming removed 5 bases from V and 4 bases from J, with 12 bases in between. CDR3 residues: CASRQGGGYGYTF. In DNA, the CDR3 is TGTGCCAGCAGGCAGGGAGGGGGCTATGGCTACACCTTC.

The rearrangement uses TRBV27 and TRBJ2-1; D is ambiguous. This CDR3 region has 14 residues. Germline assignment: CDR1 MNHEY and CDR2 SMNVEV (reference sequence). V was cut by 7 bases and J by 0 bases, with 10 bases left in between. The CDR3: CASTHRSSYNEQFF. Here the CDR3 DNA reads TGTGCCAGCACCCACCGCAGCTCCTACAATGAGCAGTTCTTC.

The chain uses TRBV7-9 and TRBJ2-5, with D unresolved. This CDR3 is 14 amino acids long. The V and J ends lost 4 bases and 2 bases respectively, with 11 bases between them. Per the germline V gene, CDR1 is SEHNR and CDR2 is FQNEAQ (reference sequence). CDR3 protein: CASSSTSLQETQYF. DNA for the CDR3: TGTGCCAGCAGCTCAACATCATTACAAGAGACCCAGTACTTC.

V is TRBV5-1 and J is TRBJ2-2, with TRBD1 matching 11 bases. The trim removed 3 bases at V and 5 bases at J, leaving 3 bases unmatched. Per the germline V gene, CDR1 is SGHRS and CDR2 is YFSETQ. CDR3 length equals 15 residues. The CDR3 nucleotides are TGCGCCAGCAGCTCCGGGACAGGGGGAACCGGGGAGCTGTTTTTT. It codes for CASSSGTGGTGELFF. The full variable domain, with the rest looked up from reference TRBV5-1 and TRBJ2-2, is KAGVTQTPRYLIKTRGQQVTLSCSPISGHRSVSWYQQTPGQGLQFLFEYFSETQRNKGNFPGRFSGRQFSNSRSEMNVSTLELGDSALYLCASSSGTGGTGELFFGEGSRLTVL.

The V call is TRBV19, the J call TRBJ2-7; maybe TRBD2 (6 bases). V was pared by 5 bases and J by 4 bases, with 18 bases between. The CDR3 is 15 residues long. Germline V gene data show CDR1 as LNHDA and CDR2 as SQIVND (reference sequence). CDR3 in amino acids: CASSAPGLSRYEQYF. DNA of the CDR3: TGTGCCAGTAGTGCACCGGGACTCAGTCGGTACGAGCAGTACTTC.

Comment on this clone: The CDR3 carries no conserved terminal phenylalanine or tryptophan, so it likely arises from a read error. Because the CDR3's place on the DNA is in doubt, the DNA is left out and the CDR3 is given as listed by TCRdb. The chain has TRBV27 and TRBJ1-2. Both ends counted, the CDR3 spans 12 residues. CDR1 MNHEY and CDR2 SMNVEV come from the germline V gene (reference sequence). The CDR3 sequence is CASSFPGGREMI.

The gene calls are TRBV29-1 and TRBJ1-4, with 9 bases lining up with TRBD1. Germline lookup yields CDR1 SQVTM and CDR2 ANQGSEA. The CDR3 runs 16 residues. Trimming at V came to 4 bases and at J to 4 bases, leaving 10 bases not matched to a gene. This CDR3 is CSVGELQGANNEKLFF. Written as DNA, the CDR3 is TGCAGCGTTGGGGAACTACAGGGGGCCAATAATGAAAAACTGTTTTTT.

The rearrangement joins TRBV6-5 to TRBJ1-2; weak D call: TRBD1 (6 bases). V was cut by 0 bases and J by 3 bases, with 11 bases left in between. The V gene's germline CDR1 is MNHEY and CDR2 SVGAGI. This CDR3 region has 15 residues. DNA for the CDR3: TGTGCCAGCAGTTACTCGACAGGTTGGGACTATGGCTACACCTTC. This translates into CASSYSTGWDYGYTF.

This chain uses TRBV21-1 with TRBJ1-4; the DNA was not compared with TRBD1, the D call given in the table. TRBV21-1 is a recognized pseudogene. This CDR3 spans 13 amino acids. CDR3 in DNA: TGTGCCAGCAGCCGAGACAGCAATGAAAAACTGTTTTTT. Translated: CASSRDSNEKLFF.

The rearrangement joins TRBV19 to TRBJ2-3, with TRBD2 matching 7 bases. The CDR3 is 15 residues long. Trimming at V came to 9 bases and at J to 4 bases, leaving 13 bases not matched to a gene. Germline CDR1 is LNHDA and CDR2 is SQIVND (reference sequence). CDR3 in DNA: TGTGCCAGCTGGGCTGGCGGGAGCTTGGCAGATACGCAGTATTTT. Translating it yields CASWAGGSLADTQYF.

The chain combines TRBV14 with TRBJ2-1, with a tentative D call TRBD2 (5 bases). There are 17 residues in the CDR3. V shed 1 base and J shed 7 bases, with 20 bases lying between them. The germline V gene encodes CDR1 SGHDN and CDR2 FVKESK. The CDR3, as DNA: TGTGCCAGCAGCCAAGCCCTCCTCCCGGGGAAGGGTAATGAGCAGTTCTTC. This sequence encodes CASSQALLPGKGNEQFF.

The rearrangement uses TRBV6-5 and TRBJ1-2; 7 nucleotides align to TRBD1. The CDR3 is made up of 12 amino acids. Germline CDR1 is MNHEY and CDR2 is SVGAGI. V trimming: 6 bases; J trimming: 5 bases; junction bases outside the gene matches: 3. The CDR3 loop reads CASSPTGYGYTF. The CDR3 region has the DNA TGTGCCAGCAGCCCGACAGGGTATGGCTACACCTTC.

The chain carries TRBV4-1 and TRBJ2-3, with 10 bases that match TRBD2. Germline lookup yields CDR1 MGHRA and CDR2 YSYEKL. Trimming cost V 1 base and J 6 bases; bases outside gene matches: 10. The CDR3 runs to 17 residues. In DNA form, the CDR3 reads TGCGCCAGCAGCCAAGTCCCTGGCCTAGCGGGGGATGATACGCAGTATTTT. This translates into CASSQVPGLAGDDTQYF.

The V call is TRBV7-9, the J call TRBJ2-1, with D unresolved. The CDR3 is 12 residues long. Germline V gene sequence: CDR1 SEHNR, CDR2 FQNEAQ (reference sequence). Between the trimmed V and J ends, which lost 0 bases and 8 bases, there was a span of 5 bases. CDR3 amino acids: CASSLARDEQFF. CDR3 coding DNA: TGTGCCAGCAGCTTAGCTCGGGATGAGCAGTTCTTC.

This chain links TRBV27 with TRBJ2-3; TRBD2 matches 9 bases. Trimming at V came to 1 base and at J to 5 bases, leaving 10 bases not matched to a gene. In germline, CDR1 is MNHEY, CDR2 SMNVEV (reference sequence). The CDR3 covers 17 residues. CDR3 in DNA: TGTGCCAGCAGTTTATTTTCCTTAGCGGGAGCAGGAGATACGCAGTATTTT. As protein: CASSLFSLAGAGDTQYF.

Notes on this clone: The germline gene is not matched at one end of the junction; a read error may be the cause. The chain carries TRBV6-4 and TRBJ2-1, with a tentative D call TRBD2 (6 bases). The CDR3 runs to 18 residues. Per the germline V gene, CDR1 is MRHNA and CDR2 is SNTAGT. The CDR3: CASTTEAGLPLSFNEQFF. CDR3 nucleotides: TGTGCCAGCACGACCGAGGCGGGATTGCCCTTATCCTTCAATGAGCAGTTCTTC.